This T cell receptor (beta chain) is drawn from a study of T cell changes during pregnancy in multiple sclerosis (dated by TCRdb to between 2018 and 2021). Regarding the complete study: The study looked at changes in the T cell repertoire across pregnancy in women with multiple sclerosis.

The library relied on the immunoSEQ multiplex PCR assay. TCRdb took this table from immuneACCESS and kept in-frame rearrangements with V and J called. Such tables lack part of the clones; where checked against another copy, unresolved V genes explain under half of the gap, and the rest is unexplained. The sample table records approximately 13,000 clones; approximately 87% of these occur just once. Of the sample, around 12% is held by the ten largest clones. Including the terminal cysteine and phenylalanine, the CDR3 comprises 16 residues. Only the CDR3 portion is preserved as DNA: 48 bases, with reading frame beginning at the first base. The germline V gene specifies LGHNA as CDR1 and YSLEER as CDR2. The V and J ends are trimmed by 4 bases and 0 bases, leaving 10 bases between them. As for this clone: There is no known antigen for this receptor. One base away there is no much larger clone; base qualities are not given.

The source material was CD8+ T cells from peripheral blood mononuclear cells, sampled after pregnancy. This receptor was taken from a female donor in good health, enrolled as a control in a pregnancy study. The chain uses TRBV4-3 and TRBJ1-6; a confident D gene designation cannot be given. The DNA is as follows: TGCGCCAGCAGCCGAGTTCGGAGCTCCTATAATTCACCCCTCCACTTT. This codes for CASSRVRSSYNSPLHF.